This T cell receptor beta chain is from a study of metastatic and nonmetastatic thyroid tumors. In the study overall: Repertoires from blood and tumor or nodule tissue of malignant and benign thyroid patients were compared.

Prior to thyroid surgery, none of the patients had received any treatment. Study-wide points: Significantly higher TCR beta diversity was reportedly seen in malignant thyroid tumors than benign nodules, in blood and tumor.

Germline CDR1 MNHNS, CDR2 SASEGT. CDR3 size: 15 residues. J lost 8 bases, V lost 7 bases, and 14 bases had no gene match. Concerning this clone itself: The antigen is undetermined.

Authors' processing steps: The distant-metastasis classifier for papillary thyroid cancer was built from CDR3 differences across clinicopathological groups. TCRdb reanalyzed the PCR reads with MiXCR. The V and J calls shown here were made by TCRdb, not taken from the authors' results. The sample gives roughly 14,000 clones, 30% to 35% of which show up once; about 10% is in the top ten. The receptor was isolated from a female donor with papillary thyroid cancer or a benign thyroid nodule (not recorded which). Some clones in this sample may be carry-over from other donors' samples. Sequenced sample: blood. The V gene is TRBV6-1, the J gene TRBJ2-1, with 7 positions matching TRBD2. The CDR3 sequence is CASTPLAREGYEQFF. The CDR3 DNA sequence: TGTGCCAGCACCCCACTAGCGCGAGAAGGCTATGAGCAGTTCTTC.